This TCR beta chain stems from a study of cytomegalovirus exposure and HLA in healthy donors. Overall study: An early release of data contained some 80 million unique TCRs, which came from HLA-typed donors.

Broader study findings: In an earlier analysis, productive rearrangement rates for most beta V segments clustered near 87% or 30%. The availability of immune exposure information extended only to CMV serostatus. The classifier, whose performance was assessed in both the original and validation cohorts, reportedly diagnosed cytomegalovirus status with high specificity and sensitivity.

Trimming removed 3 bases at V and 7 bases at J, with 18 bases between. The V gene's germline CDR1 is PRHDT and CDR2 FYEKMQ (reference sequence). The CDR3 has 15 amino acids. The primer mix had 60 Vbeta and 13 Jbeta primers. The repertoire was sequenced with immunoSEQ multiplex PCR; TCRdb's copy has only in-frame clones and lacks some. The sample carries some 150,000 clones, roughly 79% recorded once. A word on this clone: Antigen unknown.

The chain links TRBV13 to TRBJ1-2; tentative D call: TRBD1 (5 bases). The clonotype comes from a woman aged 45-65 years in good health and CMV-seronegative. Sequencing input: PBMCs. CDR3 sequence: CASSLGGASRSGYTF. The CDR3 DNA is TGTGCCAGCAGCTTGGGTGGGGCGTCGAGGAGTGGCTACACCTTC.